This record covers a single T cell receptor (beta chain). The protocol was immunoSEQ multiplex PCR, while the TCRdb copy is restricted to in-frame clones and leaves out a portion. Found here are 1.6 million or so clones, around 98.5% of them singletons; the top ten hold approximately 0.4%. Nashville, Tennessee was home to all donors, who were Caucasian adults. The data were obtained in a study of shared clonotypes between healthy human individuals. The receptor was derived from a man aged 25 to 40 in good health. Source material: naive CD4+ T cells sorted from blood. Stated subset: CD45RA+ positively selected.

The CDR3 nucleotides read TGTGCCATCAGTGTCGGGGCCCTTCATCGACCTACCGGGGAGCTGTTTTTT. It specifies CAISVGALHRPTGELFF. The rearrangement joins TRBV10-3 to TRBJ2-2; D possibly matches TRBD1 or TRBD2 (5 bases each). Trimming left V 4 bases short and J 5 bases short, with 20 bases between. The CDR3 sequence is 17 residues long. The germline CDR1 and CDR2 sequences are ENHRY and SYGVKD.